This T cell receptor (beta chain) appears in the sequencing data of a study of T-cell memory formation after mild COVID-19. Study-level background: Largely donor-specific TCR clusters were found. Study results and limitations: The CD4+ clones that contracted clustered mainly within CM and EM, and the CD8+ clones concentrated in EMRA. Later expanders leaned CD4+, whereas day 15 to 85 contracting clones were balanced CD4/CD8.

5'RACE, which relied on constant-segment primers, yielded TCR alpha and TCR beta cDNA libraries carrying sample barcodes and UMIs. One entry per CDR3 protein results from TCRdb running MiXCR on the 5' RACE reads. In the table there are 550,000 to 600,000 distinct CDR3 sequences, 17% of which are singletons. The CDR3 consists of 15 residues. Per the germline V gene, CDR1 is SEHNR and CDR2 is FQNEAQ (reference sequence). V was shortened by 5 bases and J by 0 bases, with 14 bases between the two germline ends. This clonotype appeared a few times. Its antigen is not known. The V gene is TRBV7-9, the J gene TRBJ2-7; D unclear. The sequence was collected from an adult woman who had mild COVID-19 (a few samples of this study predate the infection). Cell type and time point are not known. The sample taken for sequencing was PBMCs or a T cell subset sorted from them (not recorded which). The CDR3 spells CASSPDGSLSYEQYF. The CDR3 DNA reads TGTGCCAGCAGCCCGGACGGGTCCCTCTCCTACGAGCAGTACTTC.